These 17 T cell receptor beta chains came from one sample sequenced in a study of T-cell memory formation after mild COVID-19. From the 5' RACE reads, TCRdb called clonotypes with MiXCR, one entry per CDR3 protein. This sample has hundreds of thousands of distinct CDR3 sequences, with about 20% found just once. The specimen was PBMCs or a T cell subset sorted from them (not recorded which). The origin of the receptors is an adult woman who had mild COVID-19 (a few samples of this study predate the infection). Cell type and time point are not known.

This clonotype was counted only a few times. V is TRBV5-1 and J is TRBJ2-1; 16 bases are shared with TRBD2. This CDR3 region has 19 residues. CDR1 is SGHRS, CDR2 YFSETQ, per germline. The V gene end was trimmed by 5 bases and the J gene end by 4 bases; junction bases not matched to a gene: 12. CDR3 coding DNA: TGCGCCAGCAGTCCAACCGGGACTAGCGGGGGGGCCGGGTACAATGAGCAGTTCTTC. It yields the protein CASSPTGTSGGAGYNEQFF.

The J gene is TRBJ2-2, the V gene TRBV4-2; 13 bases match TRBD2. V gave up 4 bases and J gave up 4 bases; unmatched junction bases: 6. Germline V gene lookup returns CDR1 LGHNA and CDR2 YNFKEQ. The CDR3 loop spans 17 amino acids. CDR3 DNA sequence: TGTGCCAGCAGCCCTCACTGGACTAGCGGGAGCACCGGGGAGCTGTTTTTT. Translation gives CASSPHWTSGSTGELFF.

The genes are TRBV4-1 and TRBJ1-2, with D perhaps matching TRBD1 (6 bases). Germline V gene lookup returns CDR1 MGHRA and CDR2 YSYEKL. Trimming cost V 2 bases and J 3 bases, with 19 bases left between them. This CDR3 has 17 amino acids. The CDR3 bases are TGCGCCAGCAGCCAACCGCCCTCGGGGGGCGCAGACTATGGCTACACCTTC. Translated: CASSQPPSGGADYGYTF.

In this sample, this clonotype turned up a few times. The rearrangement joins TRBV12-3 or TRBV12-4 to TRBJ2-1; tentatively, D is TRBD1 (5 bases). CDR3 length: 15 amino acids. V lost 3 bases and J 7 bases, leaving 16 bases between the germline ends. In nucleotides, the CDR3 is TGTGCCAGCAGTTTTTGGACAAAGGGTCCTAATGAGCAGTTCTTC. Residues: CASSFWTKGPNEQFF.

This clonotype was counted ten times or more. The CDR3 nucleotides read TGTGCCTGGAGTCCGGACAGGATGAACACTGAAGCTTTCTTT. Amino acids: CAWSPDRMNTEAFF. The chain is built from TRBV30 and TRBJ1-1; 7 bases map to TRBD1. Trimming removed 2 bases from V and 0 bases from J; junction bases left unmatched: 3. The CDR3 covers 14 residues. Germline V lookup: CDR1 GTSNPN, CDR2 SVGIG (reference sequence).

The rearrangement uses TRBV25-1 and TRBJ2-3; perhaps D is TRBD1 or TRBD2 (8 bases each). This CDR3 is 17 amino acids long. Germline CDR1 is MGHDK and CDR2 is SYGVNS. Trimming took off 11 bases at V and 3 bases at J, with 27 bases between the two ends. CDR3 residues: CAPRRGQERERTDTQYF. The CDR3 nucleotides read TGTGCCCCCCGGCGGGGACAGGAGCGGGAGAGGACAGATACGCAGTATTTT.

This clonotype was seen only a few times. V gene TRBV10-2 combines with J gene TRBJ2-3; 9 nucleotides line up with TRBD1. The CDR3 has 16 amino acids. Germline V gene lookup returns CDR1 WSHSY and CDR2 SAAADI. Trimming removed 5 bases from V and 2 bases from J; junction bases left unmatched: 8. DNA for the CDR3: TGCGCCAGCAGTCTAACCGGGACAGGGTACACAGATACGCAGTATTTT. Amino acids: CASSLTGTGYTDTQYF.

The rearrangement links TRBV27 to TRBJ1-1; 8 bases line up with TRBD1. This CDR3 has 15 amino acids. The J segment lost 0 bases and the V segment lost 5 bases, leaving 5 bases of the junction unmatched. The germline V gene has CDR1 MNHEY and CDR2 SMNVEV (reference sequence). The DNA for the CDR3 is TGTGCCAGCAGTCCTAACAGGGGGATGAACACTGAAGCTTTCTTT. This translates into CASSPNRGMNTEAFF.

This clonotype has a handful of counts. The rearrangement joins TRBV29-1 to TRBJ2-7; 7 bases match TRBD1. The CDR3 spans 13 residues. With V trimmed by 6 bases and J by 1 base, 6 bases remained unmatched. CDR1 SQVTM and CDR2 ANQGSEA come from the germline V gene. The CDR3: CSVVGTVSYEQYF. CDR3 coding DNA: TGCAGCGTGGTCGGGACAGTATCCTACGAGCAGTACTTC.

This clonotype was recorded a few times. The chain is built from TRBV7-9 and TRBJ2-5; tentatively, D is TRBD1 (5 bases). V was pared by 8 bases and J by 7 bases, with 17 bases between. CDR3 size: 13 residues. Germline CDR1 is SEHNR and CDR2 is FQNEAQ (reference sequence). CDR3 bases: TGTGCCAGCGAAGCGACAGTCGTCGGGACCCAGTACTTC. It translates to CASEATVVGTQYF.

This chain joins TRBV7-9 and TRBJ1-6; 7 bases fit TRBD1. This CDR3 is 15 amino acids long. Per germline, CDR1 SEHNR and CDR2 FQNEAQ (reference sequence). After removal of 1 base from V and 8 bases from J, the junction contained 5 bases not matched to a gene. DNA for the CDR3: TGTGCCAGCAGCTTAGGGGACAGAAGTCATTCACCCCTCCACTTT. It yields the protein CASSLGDRSHSPLHF.

V usage is TRBV27 and J usage is TRBJ2-2; D gene uncertain. CDR1 is MNHEY, CDR2 SMNVEV, per germline (reference sequence). The CDR3 is 17 residues long. V lost 5 bases and J 5 bases, leaving 21 bases between the germline ends. The CDR3 loop reads CASSPSLGVFVTGELFF. As DNA, the CDR3 is TGTGCCAGCAGTCCGTCGCTCGGTGTCTTCGTGACCGGGGAGCTGTTTTTT.

This clonotype was seen more than once but under ten times. The chain joins TRBV27 to TRBJ2-5; 10 bases match TRBD2. Per the germline V gene, CDR1 is MNHEY and CDR2 is SMNVEV (reference sequence). There are 14 residues in the CDR3. V shed 7 bases, J shed 9 bases, and the junction held 11 bases outside the gene matches. In nucleotides, the CDR3 is TGTGCCAGCACCACGATCGGGACTAGCGAGGCCCAGTACTTC. Its protein is CASTTIGTSEAQYF.

The rearrangement joins TRBV6-6 to TRBJ2-7, with 9 bases aligning to TRBD2. CDR1 MNHNY and CDR2 SVGAGI come from the germline V gene (reference sequence). The junction had 3 bases not matched to a gene; V was cut back by 0 bases and J by 3 bases. The CDR3 sequence is 15 residues long. The CDR3 bases are TGTGCCAGCAGTTACTCCGAACTAGCGGGCTACGAGCAGTACTTC. It translates to CASSYSELAGYEQYF.

The sample holds one count of this clonotype. CDR3 sequence (DNA): TGTGCCAGCAGTTCCTACAGGGGGCACTACAATGAGCAGTTCTTC. It translates to CASSSYRGHYNEQFF. The V and J genes are TRBV12-3 or TRBV12-4 and TRBJ2-1, with 9 positions matching TRBD1. This CDR3 contains 15 residues. The J segment lost 3 bases and the V segment lost 4 bases, leaving 4 bases of the junction unmatched.

This clonotype has more than one count but fewer than ten. The chain is built from TRBV2 and TRBJ2-1; TRBD2 matches 7 bases. V was clipped by 2 bases and J by 7 bases; unmatched bases: 17. This CDR3 spans 18 amino acids. Germline loops: CDR1 SNHLY, CDR2 FYNNEI. The CDR3 loop reads CASSEFPLAGVTFNEQFF. The CDR3 DNA sequence: TGTGCCAGCAGTGAATTCCCCCTGGCGGGGGTCACCTTTAATGAGCAGTTCTTC.

This clonotype appeared a few times. The chain couples TRBV7-9 to TRBJ2-5, with 7 bases that match TRBD1. Germline CDR1 SEHNR, CDR2 FQNEAQ (reference sequence). CDR3 length equals 14 residues. V trimming: 5 bases; J trimming: 9 bases; junction bases outside the gene matches: 12. CDR3 sequence (DNA): TGTGCCAGCAGCCCAAAGACAGGGCAGACGGCCCAGTACTTC. This gives the protein CASSPKTGQTAQYF.